This T cell receptor (beta chain) is drawn from a study of OX40 agonist ivuxolimab in advanced cancers. Study-wide context: Prior therapy, whether anti-PD-1, anti-PD-L1 or anti-CTLA-4, was allowed, and less than 45% had some. Among those treated, three patients had partial responses, one with hepatocellular carcinoma and two with cutaneous melanoma.

The sampling schedule covered blood at baseline, cycle 4 day 1, and cycle 7 day 1. On this clone itself: Its antigen is as yet unknown.

Points from the study as a whole: Both CD4+ and CD8+ T cell populations in blood had undergone clonal expansion by week 6 at 0.1 to 3.0 mg/kg.

Only in-frame clones appear in the TCRdb table, and some are missing; sequencing was by immunoSEQ multiplex PCR. Of 43,000 or so clones listed, around 86% are singletons. V gave up 11 bases and J gave up 0 bases, with 17 bases separating them. The CDR3 has 14 amino acids. CDR1 is LNHDA and CDR2 is SQIVND in the germline V gene (reference sequence). Source: CD4+ or CD8+ T cells sorted from blood, taken in a trial of the OX40 agonist ivuxolimab. The chain uses TRBV19 and TRBJ2-7, with D possibly TRBD2 on 7 matching bases. The TCR comes from an adult with an advanced solid tumor such as melanoma, head and neck, liver or kidney cancer. This chain's CDR3 is CAPRSRGASYEQYF. For the CDR3, the DNA is TGTGCCCCCCGCAGCCGGGGGGCCTCCTACGAGCAGTACTTC.